The next 9 T cell receptor beta chains were all read from a single sample in a study of cytomegalovirus exposure and HLA in healthy donors. PCR used 60 Vbeta primers and 13 Jbeta primers. The method was immunoSEQ multiplex PCR; TCRdb's version includes in-frame clones alone and lacks a portion of them. The sample contains more than 150,000 clones, more than 70% of which appear only once. Material: PBMCs. The receptors come from a boy aged 2-9 years in good health and CMV-seronegative.

CDR3 sequence reads: CASSVAAGGTNEKLFF. The CDR3, as DNA: TGTGCCAGCAGCGTAGCGGCAGGGGGGACTAATGAAAAACTGTTTTTT. This chain joins TRBV9 and TRBJ1-4; 7 bases fit TRBD1. CDR1 and CDR2 (germline): SGDLS, YYNGEE. The CDR3 contains 16 residues. J was trimmed by 2 bases and V by 0 bases; bases with no gene match: 4. Full variable domain (remainder filled in from reference TRBV9 and TRBJ1-4): DSGVTQTPKHLITATGQRVTLRCSPRSGDLSVYWYQQSLDQGLQFLIQYYNGEERAKGNILERFSAQQFPDLHSELNLSSLELGDSALYFCASSVAAGGTNEKLFFGSGTQLSVL.

This sequence joins TRBV2 and TRBJ2-7; D is undetermined. The CDR3 extends over 12 amino acids. CDR1 and CDR2 (germline): SNHLY, FYNNEI. The V end lost 5 bases, the J end lost 3 bases, and 8 bases lay between the germline ends. For the CDR3, the DNA is TGTGCCAGCAGTCCGAGCGACTACGAGCAGTACTTC. Translating it yields CASSPSDYEQYF.

This chain uses TRBV7-2 with TRBJ2-2; 10 positions agree with TRBD1. Germline V lookup: CDR1 SGHTA, CDR2 FQGNSA. CDR3 size: 17 residues. V lost 3 bases, J lost 6 bases, and 10 bases stayed unmatched. The DNA for the CDR3 is TGTGCCAGCAGCTTTTCCCCGACAGGGGGCGTGGCCGGGGAGCTGTTTTTT. Its protein product is CASSFSPTGGVAGELFF.

This chain links TRBV15 with TRBJ2-3, with no clear D. Per the germline V gene, CDR1 is LNHNV and CDR2 is YYDKDF (reference sequence). Trimming removed 2 bases at V and 6 bases at J, with 6 bases between. This CDR3 has 12 amino acids. DNA for the CDR3: TGTGCCACCAGCAGAACTTCGGATACGCAGTATTTT. It translates to CATSRTSDTQYF.

The chain links TRBV7-6 to TRBJ2-1, with D maybe TRBD1 (6 bases). Deletions cut 5 bases from V and 4 bases from J, with 12 bases between. CDR1 and CDR2 (germline): SGHVS, FNYEAQ. The CDR3 sequence is 14 residues long. The CDR3, as DNA: TGTGCCAGCAGCCCCGGACAGAGTTACAATGAGCAGTTCTTC. It encodes CASSPGQSYNEQFF.

The V and J genes are TRBV7-8 and TRBJ2-7, with TRBD1 matching 10 bases. Germline V lookup: CDR1 SGHVS, CDR2 FQNEAQ. With 3 bases clipped from V and 3 bases from J, the junction kept 8 bases outside the gene matches. The CDR3 consists of 16 residues. This CDR3 reads CASSFPRDRGGYEQYF. CDR3 sequence (DNA): TGTGCCAGCAGCTTTCCAAGGGACAGGGGTGGCTACGAGCAGTACTTC.

The V and J genes are TRBV18 and TRBJ1-1, with 9 bases matching TRBD1. V trimming: 3 bases; J trimming: 3 bases; junction bases outside the gene matches: 5. The CDR3 runs to 15 residues. CDR1 is KGHSH, CDR2 LQKENI, per germline. The CDR3 DNA is TGTGCCAGCTCACCTGGGACAGGGCGGGACACTGAAGCTTTCTTT. Translated: CASSPGTGRDTEAFF. Combining the CDR3 with reference TRBV18 and TRBJ1-1 gives the whole variable domain NAGVMQNPRHLVRRRGQEARLRCSPMKGHSHVYWYRQLPEEGLKFMVYLQKENIIDESGMPKERFSAEFPKEGPSILRIQQVVRGDSAAYFCASSPGTGRDTEAFFGQGTRLTVV.

The V and J genes are TRBV27 and TRBJ1-2, with a weak D call TRBD1 (5 bases). Germline V gene sequence: CDR1 MNHEY, CDR2 SMNVEV (reference sequence). Deletions cut 4 bases from V and 4 bases from J, with 25 bases between. The CDR3 contains 18 residues. CDR3 sequence: CASSSMEGDSDLAYGYTF. The CDR3 nucleotides read TGTGCCAGCAGTTCTATGGAAGGGGATAGTGATCTGGCCTATGGCTACACCTTC.

This rearrangement joins TRBV29-1 to TRBJ2-1; 8 nucleotides line up with TRBD2. The length of the CDR3 is 16 residues. Per germline, CDR1 SQVTM and CDR2 ANQGSEA. V shed 5 bases, J shed 12 bases, and the junction held 21 bases outside the gene matches. CDR3 DNA: TGCAGCGTTTCGGGTGATGGACTAGCTGACAATGCGGTGCAGTTCTTC. This translates into CSVSGDGLADNAVQFF.